This TCR beta chain is from a study of shared clonotypes between healthy human individuals. Comment on this clone: Antigen unknown. Other DNA sequences in this specimen translate into the identical CDR3.

This table comes from immunoSEQ multiplex PCR, and its TCRdb copy is limited to in-frame clones, with some not included. In the table there are 600,000 to 700,000 clones, around 73% of which are singletons. Study-wide points: Deeper or shallower sequencing was expected to change how clonotypes are shared among donors.

V was pared by 2 bases and J by 6 bases, with 4 bases between. CDR1 SGHNT and CDR2 YYREEE come from the germline V gene (reference sequence). The CDR3 runs 11 residues. The chain employs TRBV5-4 and TRBJ2-3; D is unresolved. The material sequenced was memory CD4+ T cells sorted from blood. The subset was: CD45RA-negative fraction. The receptor comes from a woman in her twenties or thirties in good health. CDR3 sequence (DNA): TGTGCCAGCAGCTTTGGCGATACGCAGTATTTT. It is translated as CASSFGDTQYF.